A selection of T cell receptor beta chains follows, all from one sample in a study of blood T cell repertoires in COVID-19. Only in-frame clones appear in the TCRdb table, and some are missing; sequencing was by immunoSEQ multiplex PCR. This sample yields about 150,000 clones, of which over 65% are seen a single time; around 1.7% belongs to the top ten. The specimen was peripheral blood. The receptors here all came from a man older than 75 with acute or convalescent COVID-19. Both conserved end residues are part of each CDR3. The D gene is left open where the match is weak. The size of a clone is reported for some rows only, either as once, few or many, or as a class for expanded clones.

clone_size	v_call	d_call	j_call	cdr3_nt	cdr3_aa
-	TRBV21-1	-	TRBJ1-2	TGTGCCAGCAGCAACGTGAGTAACTATGGCTACACCTTC	CASSNVSNYGYTF
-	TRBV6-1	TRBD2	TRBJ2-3	TGTGCCAGCAGTGAATCGAGCGGGGGACCAGATACGCAGTATTTT	CASSESSGGPDTQYF
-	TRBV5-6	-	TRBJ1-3	TGTGCCAGCAGCTTGGCCGGGACACCTGGAAACACCATATATTTT	CASSLAGTPGNTIYF
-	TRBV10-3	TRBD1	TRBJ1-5	TGTGCCATCGGGACAGGCGATAGCAATCAGCCCCAGCATTTT	CAIGTGDSNQPQHF
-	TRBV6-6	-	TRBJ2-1	TGTGCCAGCAGTTACGAGGGAGACCAGCTAAACAATGAGCAGTTCTTC	CASSYEGDQLNNEQFF
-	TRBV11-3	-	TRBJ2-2	TGTGCCAGCAGCTTAGCTAGGACCGGGGAGCTGTTTTTT	CASSLARTGELFF
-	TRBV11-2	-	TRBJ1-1	TGTGCCAGCAGCCCATTCGGGAGGAACACTGAAGCTTTCTTT	CASSPFGRNTEAFF
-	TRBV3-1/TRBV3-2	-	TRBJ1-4	TGTGCCAGCAGCCTACGCCGGGGGGAAAAACTGTTTTTT	CASSLRRGEKLFF
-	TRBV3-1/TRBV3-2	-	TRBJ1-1	TGTGCCAGCAGCCCATTCGTGGCAGCGTTAGACACTGAAGCTTTCTTT	CASSPFVAALDTEAFF
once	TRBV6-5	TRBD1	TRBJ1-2	TGTGCCAGCAGGGCGGGACAGGGGGTTAACTATGGCTACACCTTC	CASRAGQGVNYGYTF
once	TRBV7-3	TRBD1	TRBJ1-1	TGTGCCAGCAGCCCAGGCAGGGGGCGAGACACTGAAGCTTTCTTT	CASSPGRGRDTEAFF
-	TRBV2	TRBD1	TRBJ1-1	TGTGCCAGCAGTGACGCGACAGGGAGGACTGAAGCTTTCTTT	CASSDATGRTEAFF
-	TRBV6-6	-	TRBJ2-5	TGTGCCAGCAGTTACTCTCCAGGGGAAGAGACCCAGTACTTC	CASSYSPGEETQYF
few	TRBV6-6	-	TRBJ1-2	TGTGCCAGCAGTTACGGTAGAGGGCGGGGTTGGAATGGCTACACCTTC	CASSYGRGRGWNGYTF
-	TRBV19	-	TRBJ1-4	TGTGCCAGTAGTACTACAGGGCTTGTGACTGAAAAACTGTTTTTT	CASSTTGLVTEKLFF
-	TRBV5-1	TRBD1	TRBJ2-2	TGCGCCAGCAGCTCGTACCAGGGGGCGGCCGGGGAGCTGTTTTTT	CASSSYQGAAGELFF
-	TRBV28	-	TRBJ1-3	TGTGCCAGCAGCCCCCCGGGAATCTCTGGAAACACCATATATTTT	CASSPPGISGNTIYF
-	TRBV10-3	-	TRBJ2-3	TGTGCCATCAGCTACACAGATACGCAGTATTTT	CAISYTDTQYF
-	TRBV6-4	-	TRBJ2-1	TGTGCCAGCAGTGAGATGGGGGGTAATAATGAGCAGTTCTTC	CASSEMGGNNEQFF
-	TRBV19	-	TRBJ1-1	TGTGCCAGTAGTATTGAGGGTTGGGAGGCTTTCTTT	CASSIEGWEAFF
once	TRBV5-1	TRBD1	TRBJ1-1	TGCGCCAGCAGCAAAGGACAGGAGAACACTGAAGCTTTCTTT	CASSKGQENTEAFF
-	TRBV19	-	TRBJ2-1	TGTGCCAGTAGTACCCCAGGGGTCCGGGAGCAGTTCTTC	CASSTPGVREQFF
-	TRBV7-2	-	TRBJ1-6	TGTGCCAGCATCAGCGGACCCCTTGGAACGGCCCTCCACTTT	CASISGPLGTALHF
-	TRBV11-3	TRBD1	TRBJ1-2	TGTGCCCCCAGACAGGGAAAAAGCAGCTATGGCTACACCTTC	CAPRQGKSSYGYTF
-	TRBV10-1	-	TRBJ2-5	TGCGCCAGCAGTGAGTCGGCGGCAGGGAGGCAAGAGACCCAGTACTTC	CASSESAAGRQETQYF
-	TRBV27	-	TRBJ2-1	TGTGCCAGCAGTTTATCGGTCGGGGTAGAGCAGTTCTTC	CASSLSVGVEQFF
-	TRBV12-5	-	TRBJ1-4	TGTGCTAGTGGCCCACAGGGTAATGAAAAACTGTTTTTT	CASGPQGNEKLFF
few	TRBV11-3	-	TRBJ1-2	TGTGCCAGCAGCTCGGACAGTGGCTACACCTTC	CASSSDSGYTF
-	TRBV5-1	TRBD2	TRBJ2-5	TGCGCCAGCAGCCGGACTAGCGGGGGGGCCCTAGGGGAGACCCAGTACTTC	CASSRTSGGALGETQYF
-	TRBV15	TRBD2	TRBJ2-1	TGTGCCACCAGCAGAGTTCGACTAGCGGGAAGAAATGAGCAGTTCTTC	CATSRVRLAGRNEQFF